Presented here are 5 T cell receptor beta chains from one specimen sequenced in a study of CD8 T cells in Susac syndrome. The authors reverse transcribed about 0.5 to 1 ug RNA with random hexamers. MiXCR was run by TCRdb on the immunoSEQ multiplex PCR reads, yielding one entry per CDR3 protein. This sample has 120,000 or so distinct CDR3 sequences, with nearly 95% found just once. The sample was CD4+ T cells from PBMCs. The receptors here all came from a human donor in good health.

The V gene is TRBV6-5, the J gene TRBJ2-4; no firm D call. This CDR3 spans 14 amino acids. The V and J ends lost 6 bases and 6 bases respectively, with 15 bases between them. The germline V gene has CDR1 MNHEY and CDR2 SVGAGI. This CDR3 is CASSPRARLNIQYF. The CDR3 nucleotides read TGTGCCAGCAGCCCCCGGGCGAGGCTAAACATTCAGTACTTC.

V gene TRBV20-1 combines with J gene TRBJ2-4; a weak D match, TRBD2 (5 bases). There are 14 residues in the CDR3. CDR1 DFQATT and CDR2 SNEGSKA come from the germline V gene (reference sequence). Trimming shortened V by 5 bases and J by 4 bases, and 15 bases separated the two germline ends. In nucleotides, the CDR3 is TGCAGTGCTCCTCCGGGTAGCGTGAAAAACATTCAGTACTTC. It yields the protein CSAPPGSVKNIQYF.

The sample holds one count of this clonotype. The chain has TRBV5-1 and TRBJ2-1; possibly TRBD1 for D (6 bases). CDR1 SGHRS and CDR2 YFSETQ come from the germline V gene. The germline V and J ends were trimmed by 6 bases and 10 bases, with 14 bases remaining between them. The CDR3 covers 12 residues. The CDR3 DNA sequence: TGCGCCAGCACCCTACTAGGGGGAGAGCAGTTCTTC. Translating gives CASTLLGGEQFF.

The chain recombines TRBV9 with TRBJ1-2; tentative D call: TRBD1 (5 bases). Between the trimmed V and J ends, which lost 6 bases and 8 bases, there was a span of 14 bases. Germline V gene data show CDR1 as SGDLS and CDR2 as YYNGEE. There are 12 residues in the CDR3. Written as DNA, the CDR3 is TGTGCCAGCACGGCAGGGCTTTACGGCTACACCTTC. It is translated as CASTAGLYGYTF.

CDR3 DNA: TGCGCCAGCAGCTTGGGGACAGGGCAAGAGACCCAGTACTTC. This translates into CASSLGTGQETQYF. The chain links TRBV5-1 to TRBJ2-5, with 8 bases matching TRBD1. The CDR3 is 14 amino acids. In germline, CDR1 is SGHRS, CDR2 YFSETQ. V lost 0 bases and J lost 2; bases outside the gene matches: 0.